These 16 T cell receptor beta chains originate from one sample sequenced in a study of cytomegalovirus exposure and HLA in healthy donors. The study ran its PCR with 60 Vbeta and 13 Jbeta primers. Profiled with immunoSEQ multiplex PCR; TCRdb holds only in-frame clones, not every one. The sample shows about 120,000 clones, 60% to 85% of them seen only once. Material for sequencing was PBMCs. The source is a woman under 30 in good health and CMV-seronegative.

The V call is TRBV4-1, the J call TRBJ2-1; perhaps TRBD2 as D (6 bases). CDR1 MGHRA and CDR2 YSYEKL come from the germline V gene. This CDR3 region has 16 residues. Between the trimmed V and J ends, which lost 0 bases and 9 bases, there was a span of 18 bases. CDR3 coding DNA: TGCGCCAGCAGCCAAGATTTCAGTCGGCTAGCGTCTGAGCAGTTCTTC. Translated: CASSQDFSRLASEQFF.

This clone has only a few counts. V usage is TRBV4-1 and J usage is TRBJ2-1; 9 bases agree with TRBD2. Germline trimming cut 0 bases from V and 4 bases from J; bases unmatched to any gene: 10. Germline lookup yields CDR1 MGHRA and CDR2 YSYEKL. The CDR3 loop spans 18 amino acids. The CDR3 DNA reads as TGCGCCAGCAGCCAAGATCCCCCCGGGCTAGCGGGGTACAATGAGCAGTTCTTC. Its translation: CASSQDPPGLAGYNEQFF.

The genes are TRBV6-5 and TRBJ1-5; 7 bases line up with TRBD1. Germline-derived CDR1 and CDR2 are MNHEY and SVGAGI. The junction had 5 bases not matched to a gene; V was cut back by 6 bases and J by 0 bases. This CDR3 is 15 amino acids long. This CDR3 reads CASSQTGNSNQPQHF. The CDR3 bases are TGTGCCAGCAGCCAGACAGGGAATAGCAATCAGCCCCAGCATTTT.

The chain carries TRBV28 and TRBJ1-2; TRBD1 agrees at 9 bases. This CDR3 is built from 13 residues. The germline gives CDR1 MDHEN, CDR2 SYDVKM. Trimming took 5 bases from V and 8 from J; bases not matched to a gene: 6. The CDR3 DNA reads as TGTGCCAGCAGTGAAACAGGGGGCGTGGGCTACACCTTC. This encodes CASSETGGVGYTF.

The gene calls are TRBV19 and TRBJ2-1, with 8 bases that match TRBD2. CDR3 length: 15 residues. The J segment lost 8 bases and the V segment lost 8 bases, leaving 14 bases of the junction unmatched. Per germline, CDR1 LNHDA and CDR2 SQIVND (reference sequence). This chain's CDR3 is CASLAGGKFSDEQFF. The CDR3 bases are TGTGCCAGTCTGGCGGGGGGCAAGTTCTCGGATGAGCAGTTCTTC.

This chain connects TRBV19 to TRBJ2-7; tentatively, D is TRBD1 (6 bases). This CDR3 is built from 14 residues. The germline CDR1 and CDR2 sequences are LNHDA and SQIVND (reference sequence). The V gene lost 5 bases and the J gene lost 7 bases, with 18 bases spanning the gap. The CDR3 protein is CASSLPGFTGEQYF. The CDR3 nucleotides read TGTGCCAGTAGTCTACCGGGATTTACAGGGGAGCAGTACTTC.

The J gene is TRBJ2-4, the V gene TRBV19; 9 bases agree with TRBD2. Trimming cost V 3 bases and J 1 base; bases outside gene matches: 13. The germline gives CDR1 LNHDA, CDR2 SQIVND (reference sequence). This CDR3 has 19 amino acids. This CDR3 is CASSIKASGEPGAKNIQYF. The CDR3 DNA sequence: TGTGCCAGTAGTATTAAGGCTAGCGGGGAGCCTGGGGCCAAAAACATTCAGTACTTC.

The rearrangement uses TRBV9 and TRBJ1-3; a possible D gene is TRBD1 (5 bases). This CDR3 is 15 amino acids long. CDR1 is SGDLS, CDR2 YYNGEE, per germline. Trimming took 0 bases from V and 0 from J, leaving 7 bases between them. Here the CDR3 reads CASSVGGISGNTIYF. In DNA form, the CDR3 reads TGTGCCAGCAGCGTAGGGGGCATCTCTGGAAACACCATATATTTT.

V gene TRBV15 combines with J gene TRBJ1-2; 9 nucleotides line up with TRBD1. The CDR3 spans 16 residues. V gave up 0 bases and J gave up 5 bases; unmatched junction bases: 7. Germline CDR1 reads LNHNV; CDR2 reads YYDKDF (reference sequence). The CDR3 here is CATSRDLLGTGYGYTF. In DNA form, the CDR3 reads TGTGCCACCAGCAGAGATCTCTTGGGGACAGGGTATGGCTACACCTTC.

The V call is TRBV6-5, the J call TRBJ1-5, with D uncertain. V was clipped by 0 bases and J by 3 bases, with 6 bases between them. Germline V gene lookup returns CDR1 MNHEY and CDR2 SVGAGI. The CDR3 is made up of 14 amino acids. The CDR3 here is CASSYSRDNQPQHF. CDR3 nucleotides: TGTGCCAGCAGTTACTCTCGGGACAATCAGCCCCAGCATTTT.

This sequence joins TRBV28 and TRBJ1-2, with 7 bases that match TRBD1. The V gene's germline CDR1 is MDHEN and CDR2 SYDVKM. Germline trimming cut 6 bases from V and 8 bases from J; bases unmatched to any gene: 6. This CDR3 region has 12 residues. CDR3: CASSWDSRGYTF. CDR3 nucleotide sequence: TGTGCCAGCAGCTGGGACAGTAGGGGCTACACCTTC.

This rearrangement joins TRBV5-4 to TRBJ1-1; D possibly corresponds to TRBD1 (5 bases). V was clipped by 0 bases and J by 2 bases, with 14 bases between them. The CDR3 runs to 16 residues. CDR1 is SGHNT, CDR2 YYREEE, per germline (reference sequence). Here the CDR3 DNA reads TGTGCCAGCAGCTTGGGGGCAGGGAGGGGCAACACTGAAGCTTTCTTT. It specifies CASSLGAGRGNTEAFF.

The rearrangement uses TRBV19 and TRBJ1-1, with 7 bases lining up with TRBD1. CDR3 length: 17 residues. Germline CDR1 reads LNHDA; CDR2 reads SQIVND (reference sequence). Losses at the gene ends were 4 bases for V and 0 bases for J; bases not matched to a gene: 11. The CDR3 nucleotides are TGTGCCAGTAGTACCAGACAGGGAACATCAATGAACACTGAAGCTTTCTTT. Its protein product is CASSTRQGTSMNTEAFF.

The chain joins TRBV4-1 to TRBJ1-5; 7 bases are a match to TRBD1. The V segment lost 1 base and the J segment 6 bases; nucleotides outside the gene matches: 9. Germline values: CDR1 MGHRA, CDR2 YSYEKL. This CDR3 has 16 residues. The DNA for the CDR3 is TGCGCCAGCAGCCAAGGGACAGGTTTGGGTGGTCAGCCCCAGCATTTT. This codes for CASSQGTGLGGQPQHF.

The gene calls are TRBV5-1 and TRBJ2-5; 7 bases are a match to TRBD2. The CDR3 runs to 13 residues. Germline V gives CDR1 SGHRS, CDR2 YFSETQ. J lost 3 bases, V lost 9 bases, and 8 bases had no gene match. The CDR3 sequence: CATGSSGEETQYF. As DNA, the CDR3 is TGCGCCACCGGGAGCAGCGGGGAAGAGACCCAGTACTTC. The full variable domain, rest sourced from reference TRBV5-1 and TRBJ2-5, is KAGVTQTPRYLIKTRGQQVTLSCSPISGHRSVSWYQQTPGQGLQFLFEYFSETQRNKGNFPGRFSGRQFSNSRSEMNVSTLELGDSALYLCATGSSGEETQYFGPGTRLLVL.

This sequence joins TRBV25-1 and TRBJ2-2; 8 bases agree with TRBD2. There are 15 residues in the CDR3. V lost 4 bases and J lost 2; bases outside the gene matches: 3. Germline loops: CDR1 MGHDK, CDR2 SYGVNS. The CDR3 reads CASSVRGVNTGELFF. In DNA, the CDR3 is TGTGCCAGCAGTGTGCGGGGGGTAAACACCGGGGAGCTGTTTTTT.